This is a list of T cell receptor beta chains from one sample in a study of beta chain features in type 1 diabetes. The assay was immunoSEQ multiplex PCR, and TCRdb's table has in-frame clones only and misses some. The sample carries hundreds of thousands of clones, 11% to 15% recorded once. Sequenced input: naive CD4+ T cells from blood. These receptors came from a man between 18 and 29 years old with type 1 diabetes. The CDR3 runs from the conserved cysteine through the conserved F or W. Each record gives: clone size, D gene, J gene, V gene, CDR3 length, CDR3 protein, CDR3 DNA. D genes are given only for firm matches. Not every row has a clone size; where given, it reads once, few, many or a size class.

NA	TRBD2	TRBJ2-7	TRBV9	16	CASSHRAGGNSYEQYF	TGTGCCAGCAGCCACCGAGCGGGAGGGAACTCCTACGAGCAGTACTTC
few	TRBD2	TRBJ2-7	TRBV5-1	15	CASSLEAGSTYEQYF	TGCGCCAGCAGCTTGGAAGCGGGATCGACCTACGAGCAGTACTTC
NA	NA	TRBJ2-3	TRBV30	15	CACQTRPHITDTQYF	TGTGCCTGCCAGACACGGCCTCACATCACAGATACGCAGTATTTT
NA	NA	TRBJ1-1	TRBV6-5	15	CASSYSRKGNTEAFF	TGTGCCAGCAGTTACTCGAGGAAGGGGAACACTGAAGCTTTCTTT
NA	TRBD2	TRBJ2-1	TRBV19	16	CASSTLAGDAYNEQFF	TGTGCCAGTAGTACACTAGCGGGGGACGCCTACAATGAGCAGTTCTTC
few	TRBD1	TRBJ2-3	TRBV6-5	14	CASGDRGPTDTQYF	TGTGCCAGCGGAGACAGGGGGCCAACAGATACGCAGTATTTT
NA	NA	TRBJ2-7	TRBV5-1	12	CASGGTHYEQYF	TGCGCCAGCGGGGGAACCCACTACGAGCAGTACTTC
NA	TRBD1	TRBJ1-5	TRBV6-5	13	CASQQGVNQPQHF	TGTGCCAGTCAGCAGGGGGTCAATCAGCCCCAGCATTTT
few	NA	TRBJ1-2	TRBV7-2	15	CASSLALGGFYGYTF	TGTGCCAGCAGCTTAGCCCTCGGGGGATTCTATGGCTACACCTTC
NA	NA	TRBJ2-3	TRBV4-1	15	CASSQSQGKTDTQYF	TGCGCCAGCAGCCAATCGCAGGGGAAGACAGATACGCAGTATTTT
few	TRBD2	TRBJ2-5	TRBV10-3	17	CAISDWTSGRDRETQYF	TGTGCCATCAGTGACTGGACTAGCGGGAGGGACCGAGAGACCCAGTACTTC
NA	NA	TRBJ1-1	TRBV2	14	CASSPQELNTEAFF	TGTGCCAGCAGCCCACAGGAATTGAACACTGAAGCTTTCTTT
NA	NA	TRBJ2-7	TRBV5-1	13	CASSTEQGRGKYF	TGCGCCAGCAGCACTGAACAGGGCCGCGGAAAGTACTTC
few	NA	TRBJ2-1	TRBV9	15	CASSFGSTTYNEQFF	TGTGCCAGCAGCTTCGGGTCTACCACTTACAATGAGCAGTTCTTC
few	TRBD1	TRBJ1-2	TRBV5-4	12	CASSPDRGGYTF	TGTGCCAGCAGCCCCGACAGGGGTGGCTACACCTTC
NA	TRBD1	TRBJ1-5	TRBV2	13	CASSKDRDQPQHF	TGTGCCAGCAGTAAGGACAGGGATCAGCCCCAGCATTTT
few	NA	TRBJ1-2	TRBV29-1	13	CSVGVGANYGYTF	TGCAGCGTTGGGGTTGGGGCGAACTATGGCTACACCTTC
few	NA	TRBJ1-4	TRBV14	16	CASSQEAAGVGEKLFF	TGTGCCAGCAGCCAAGAAGCGGCAGGGGTGGGTGAAAAACTGTTTTTT
few	TRBD1	TRBJ2-2	TRBV29-1	14	CSVEAGTGAGELFF	TGCAGCGTTGAAGCGGGCACAGGGGCCGGGGAGCTGTTTTTT
NA	TRBD2	TRBJ2-1	TRBV2	14	CASRTGTRTHEQFF	TGTGCCAGCAGAACCGGGACTAGGACGCATGAGCAGTTCTTC
NA	TRBD1	TRBJ2-7	TRBV27	15	CASSSGDRVPYEQYF	TGTGCCAGCAGTTCCGGGGACAGGGTCCCCTACGAGCAGTACTTC
NA	TRBD1	TRBJ2-4	TRBV5-6	17	CASSLGQTLLAKNIQYF	TGTGCCAGCAGTTTGGGACAGACCTTACTAGCCAAAAACATTCAGTACTTC
NA	NA	TRBJ2-1	TRBV2	14	CASRPQTGDNEQFF	TGTGCCAGCAGACCCCAAACGGGGGACAATGAGCAGTTCTTC
NA	NA	TRBJ2-7	TRBV7-2	14	CASSLGIVDYEQYF	TGTGCCAGCAGCTTAGGTATAGTGGACTACGAGCAGTACTTC
few	TRBD1	TRBJ1-2	TRBV30	15	CAWTQAIGQGVGYTF	TGTGCCTGGACCCAAGCGATTGGACAGGGGGTTGGCTACACCTTC
few	NA	TRBJ2-7	TRBV6-5	13	CASSSHYREWQYF	TGTGCCAGCAGTTCCCATTACAGGGAGTGGCAGTACTTC
few	TRBD1	TRBJ1-1	TRBV19	14	CASSGGFRDSEAFF	TGTGCCAGTAGTGGGGGGTTCCGGGACAGCGAAGCTTTCTTT
NA	TRBD2	TRBJ2-5	TRBV11-3	16	CASSLDGGAGQETQYF	TGTGCCAGCAGCTTAGATGGGGGAGCGGGACAAGAGACCCAGTACTTC
NA	TRBD1	TRBJ1-2	TRBV9	14	CASSPRDRDYGYTF	TGTGCCAGCAGCCCCCGGGACAGGGACTATGGCTACACCTTC
NA	TRBD1	TRBJ1-4	TRBV9	16	CASSVSTGDSNEKLFF	TGTGCCAGCAGCGTGTCGACAGGGGATTCTAATGAAAAACTGTTTTTT
NA	TRBD1	TRBJ2-7	TRBV4-2	15	CASSQDARGTYEQYF	TGTGCCAGCAGCCAAGATGCCAGGGGGACCTACGAGCAGTACTTC
NA	NA	TRBJ2-5	TRBV5-6	17	CASSLGRQEEGTKTQYF	TGTGCCAGCAGCTTGGGCAGGCAGGAGGAGGGGACGAAGACCCAGTACTTC
NA	NA	TRBJ2-7	TRBV7-2	15	CASSLAIGTGYEQYF	TGTGCCAGCAGCTTAGCGATAGGGACTGGGTACGAGCAGTACTTC
NA	TRBD2	TRBJ2-3	TRBV2	14	CASLAGEITDTQYF	TGTGCCAGTCTAGCGGGGGAGATCACAGATACGCAGTATTTT